These 21 T cell receptor beta chains came from one sample sequenced in a study of tumor-infiltrating lymphocytes in primary liver carcinoma. Both RNA and DNA were isolated together from 20-30 mg of bulk tissue that had not been sorted. A constant-region primer served to make TCR beta cDNA from roughly 500 ng total RNA. Slightly modified ARM-PCR served as the procedure for the TCR beta libraries. These libraries came from three rounds of nested multiplex PCR. Both of the initial two PCR rounds ran for about 11 cycles and employed TRBV1-TRBV30 forward primers alongside a C-beta reverse primer. A single record per CDR3 protein comes from TCRdb applying MiXCR to the multiplex PCR reads. The sample comprises about 21,000 distinct CDR3 sequences, about 79% of which are singletons, and 40% rests with the top ten. Specimen: liver tumor tissue from sampling region 1. Specified subset: tumor region T1, superior pole. These receptors all stem from a woman in her 30s with primary liver carcinoma and hepatitis B virus infection.

Details on this clonotype: A junction boundary mismatches the germline segment, possibly from a read error. The gene calls are TRBV4-1 and TRBJ2-5; a possible D gene is TRBD2 (5 bases). The CDR3 runs to 13 residues. Germline CDR1 reads MGHRA; CDR2 reads YSYEKL. CDR3 sequence reads: CTSTNPREETHYF. The CDR3 nucleotides are TGCACCAGCACTAATCCGAGGGAAGAGACCCACTACTTT.

About this clonotype itself: A read error may account for a junction end that differs from germline. The gene calls are TRBV6-1 and TRBJ2-1; weak D call: TRBD2 (5 bases). CDR1 and CDR2 from the germline V gene are MNHNS and SASEGT. The CDR3 loop spans 13 amino acids. CDR3 loop: CTSSEEGINEQFF. CDR3 nucleotide sequence: TGTACCAGCAGTGAAGAGGGTATAAATGAGCAGTTCTTC.

A note on this clonotype: The junction differs from germline at one of its ends, possibly a read error. CDR3 DNA: TGTGCCAGTGGGCCAGGGGGACGGCCCCAGCAATTT. Protein product: CASGPGGRPQQF. V and J are TRBV28 and TRBJ1-5; 7 bases are shared with TRBD1. The germline V gene has CDR1 MDHEN and CDR2 SYDVKM. CDR3 length: 12 amino acids.

In this sample, this clonotype turned up a few times. A junction boundary mismatches the germline segment, possibly from a read error. The chain combines TRBV11-2 with TRBJ2-7, with D possibly matching TRBD1 (6 bases). In germline, CDR1 is SGHAT, CDR2 FQNNGV. This CDR3 has 17 residues. The CDR3 nucleotides are TGTGCCGACAGCCAGATCAGGGGAGCCGATCCCTGCTACGAGCAATACTTC. Translation: CADSQIRGADPCYEQYF.

Concerning this clonotype itself: The CDR3 end shows no conserved phenylalanine or tryptophan, and so a read error is likely. CDR3 sequence reads: CVNSTRDRGRKRWSNTEAFS. The CDR3 coding sequence is TGTGTCAACAGCACTCGGGACAGGGGGCGCAAGAGGTGGAGTAACACTGAAGCTTTCTCT. The genes are TRBV11-2 and TRBJ1-1, with TRBD1 identical over 12 bases. The length of the CDR3 is 20 residues. The germline V gene encodes CDR1 SGHAT and CDR2 FQNNGV.

Note on this clonotype: The conserved final phenylalanine or tryptophan is absent from the CDR3, which likely points to a read error. The rearrangement joins TRBV5-1 to TRBJ2-6; D perhaps matches TRBD1 (5 bases). The germline V gene encodes CDR1 SGHRS and CDR2 YFSETQ. The CDR3 is 16 amino acids. CDR3 sequence reads: CASSPWAGTGANLLTL. The CDR3 region has the DNA TGCGCCAGCAGCCCCTGGGCAGGCACTGGGGCCAACCTCCTGACTTTA.

The sample holds many counts of this clonotype. The chain uses TRBV30 and TRBJ2-3; D is perhaps TRBD1 or TRBD2 (5 bases each). Trimming took 2 bases from V and 1 from J, leaving 10 bases between them. CDR1 GTSNPN and CDR2 SVGIG come from the germline V gene (reference sequence). CDR3 size: 14 residues. CDR3 protein: CAWSPGTGTDTQYF. The CDR3 region has the DNA TGTGCCTGGAGTCCGGGGACGGGCACAGATACGCAGTATTTT.

By share, this clonotype counts as medium-sized (0.01 to 0.1%). The rearrangement links TRBV12-3 or TRBV12-4 to TRBJ2-4; D is possibly TRBD2 (6 bases). With 8 bases removed from V and 0 bases from J, the gap between germline ends came to 20 bases. The CDR3 is made up of 17 amino acids. The CDR3: CASSIPGRGLAKNIQYF. As DNA, the CDR3 is TGTGCCAGCTCGATCCCCGGGCGGGGCCTAGCCAAAAACATTCAGTACTTC.

The chain carries TRBV10-3 and TRBJ1-1, with 7 nucleotides matching TRBD1. This CDR3 is built from 15 residues. The germline CDR1 and CDR2 sequences are ENHRY and SYGVKD. The junction had 9 bases not matched to a gene; V was cut back by 3 bases and J by 5 bases. The CDR3 protein is CAISESTGILTEAFF. In nucleotides, the CDR3 is TGTGCCATCAGTGAATCGACAGGGATATTGACTGAAGCTTTCTTT.

In the case of this clonotype: This may arise from a read error, as a much more abundant clone is one base away. The chain combines TRBV7-2 with TRBJ2-7; TRBD2 matches 7 bases. J lost 2 bases, V lost 7 bases, and 14 bases had no gene match. The CDR3 loop spans 16 amino acids. CDR1 is SGHTA and CDR2 is FQGNSA in the germline V gene. CDR3 residues: CASNPTPLAATYEQYF. The CDR3, as DNA: TGTGCCAGCAACCCTACCCCTCTAGCGGCGACCTACGAGCAGTACTTC.

Regarding this clonotype: Mismatch with germline at one junction end may stem from a read error. This rearrangement joins TRBV29-1 to TRBJ2-2; D possibly uses TRBD1 or TRBD2 (5 bases each). CDR3 length: 13 residues. Germline CDR1 SQVTM, CDR2 ANQGSEA. The CDR3: CSVGRRDTGGLFF. As DNA, the CDR3 is TGCAGTGTTGGGAGACGAGACACTGGGGGGCTGTTTTTT.

Comment on this clonotype: Its ends do not fully match the called genes, so a read error is possible. The J gene is TRBJ2-3, the V gene TRBV12-3 or TRBV12-4; D ambiguous. CDR3 length: 15 amino acids. Here the CDR3 reads CASIFPPPSTDTLYF. CDR3 DNA: TGTGCCAGCATTTTTCCCCCTCCTAGTACAGATACGCTGTATTTT.

Turning to this clonotype: A junction boundary mismatches the germline segment, possibly from a read error. The chain uses TRBV5-5 and TRBJ1-6; D unresolved. This CDR3 is 14 amino acids long. Germline assignment: CDR1 SGHKS and CDR2 YYEKEE (reference sequence). The DNA of the CDR3 is TGTGCCAACAGCATGGATGTCAGTAATTCACCCCTCCACTTT. Protein: CANSMDVSNSPLHF.

To note about this clonotype: At one end, the junction sequence differs from germline, possibly due to a read error. This chain uses TRBV11-2 with TRBJ2-2, with D perhaps TRBD2 (5 bases). This CDR3 has 16 amino acids. Germline V gene data show CDR1 as SGHAT and CDR2 as FQNNGV. CDR3 region: CASSLVVLAGTGELFF. In nucleotides, the CDR3 is TGCGCCAGCAGCTTAGTGGTGCTAGCAGGAACCGGGGAGCTGTTTTTT.

On this clonotype itself: Because it lacks the conserved phenylalanine or tryptophan at the end, this CDR3 is likely a read error. V and J are TRBV6-5 and TRBJ2-2; TRBD1 matches at 8 bases. The germline V gene has CDR1 MNHEY and CDR2 SVGAGI. V shed 7 bases and J 4 bases; nucleotides not matched to a gene: 8. The CDR3 runs 15 residues. The CDR3 loop is CASILRTGFTGELFL. The DNA for the CDR3 is TGTGCCAGCATTCTGCGGACAGGGTTCACCGGGGAGCTGTTTCTT.

In this sample, this clonotype turned up many times. The J gene is TRBJ2-3, the V gene TRBV11-2; D is uncertain. CDR1 SGHAT and CDR2 FQNNGV come from the germline V gene. This CDR3 comprises 14 residues. Trimming cost V 1 base and J 0 bases, with 5 bases left between them. The chain's CDR3 is CASSLVGSTDTQYF. The CDR3 coding sequence is TGTGCCAGCAGCTTAGTTGGGAGCACAGATACGCAGTATTTT.

The chain couples TRBV5-5 to TRBJ2-2; D tentatively fits TRBD1 or TRBD2 (6 bases each). The CDR3 has 15 amino acids. CDR1 and CDR2 from the germline V gene are SGHKS and YYEKEE (reference sequence). The germline V and J ends were trimmed by 3 bases and 11 bases, with 20 bases remaining between them. CDR3 DNA: TGTGCCAGCAGCTATGGGATAGGGGGGACTGGAGAGCTGTTTTTT. This encodes CASSYGIGGTGELFF.

A note on this clonotype: The junction differs from germline at one of its ends, possibly a read error. The chain joins TRBV5-4 to TRBJ2-3; the D is unclear. Germline V gives CDR1 SGHNT, CDR2 YYREEE (reference sequence). This CDR3 is 17 amino acids long. The CDR3 loop is CASSVDGHTTPTDTQYF. The CDR3 coding sequence is TGTGCCAGCAGCGTAGACGGGCACACTACACCCACAGATACGCAATATTTT.

This clonotype was seen ten or more times. Just one base apart from a much larger clone, this may be a read error. The chain combines TRBV29-1 with TRBJ1-2, with D tentatively TRBD1 (6 bases). Trimming took off 4 bases at V and 7 bases at J, with 19 bases between the two ends. Germline CDR1 is SQVTM and CDR2 is ANQGSEA. This CDR3 is 14 amino acids long. The CDR3 here is CSVARTVNLGGYTF. As DNA, the CDR3 is TGCAGCGTTGCTAGGACAGTGAACTTGGGTGGCTACACCTTC.

The genes are TRBV7-8 and TRBJ1-6; D possibly corresponds to TRBD1 (5 bases). In germline, CDR1 is SGHVS, CDR2 FQNEAQ. The V end lost 5 bases, the J end lost 9 bases, and 17 bases lay between the germline ends. This CDR3 has 15 residues. The CDR3: CASSVRQGPSSPLHF. CDR3 DNA: TGTGCCAGCAGCGTTAGGCAGGGTCCGAGTTCACCCCTCCACTTT.

Regarding this clonotype: At one end the junction does not follow the germline gene, possibly because of a read error. The DNA for the CDR3 is TGTGCCAGTCGGGGGGGCGGGAGTCTCCATGAGCACTTCTTC. It specifies CASRGGGSLHEHFF. The rearrangement uses TRBV28 and TRBJ2-1; 8 nucleotides line up with TRBD2. This CDR3 comprises 14 residues. Germline V gene lookup returns CDR1 MDHEN and CDR2 SYDVKM.